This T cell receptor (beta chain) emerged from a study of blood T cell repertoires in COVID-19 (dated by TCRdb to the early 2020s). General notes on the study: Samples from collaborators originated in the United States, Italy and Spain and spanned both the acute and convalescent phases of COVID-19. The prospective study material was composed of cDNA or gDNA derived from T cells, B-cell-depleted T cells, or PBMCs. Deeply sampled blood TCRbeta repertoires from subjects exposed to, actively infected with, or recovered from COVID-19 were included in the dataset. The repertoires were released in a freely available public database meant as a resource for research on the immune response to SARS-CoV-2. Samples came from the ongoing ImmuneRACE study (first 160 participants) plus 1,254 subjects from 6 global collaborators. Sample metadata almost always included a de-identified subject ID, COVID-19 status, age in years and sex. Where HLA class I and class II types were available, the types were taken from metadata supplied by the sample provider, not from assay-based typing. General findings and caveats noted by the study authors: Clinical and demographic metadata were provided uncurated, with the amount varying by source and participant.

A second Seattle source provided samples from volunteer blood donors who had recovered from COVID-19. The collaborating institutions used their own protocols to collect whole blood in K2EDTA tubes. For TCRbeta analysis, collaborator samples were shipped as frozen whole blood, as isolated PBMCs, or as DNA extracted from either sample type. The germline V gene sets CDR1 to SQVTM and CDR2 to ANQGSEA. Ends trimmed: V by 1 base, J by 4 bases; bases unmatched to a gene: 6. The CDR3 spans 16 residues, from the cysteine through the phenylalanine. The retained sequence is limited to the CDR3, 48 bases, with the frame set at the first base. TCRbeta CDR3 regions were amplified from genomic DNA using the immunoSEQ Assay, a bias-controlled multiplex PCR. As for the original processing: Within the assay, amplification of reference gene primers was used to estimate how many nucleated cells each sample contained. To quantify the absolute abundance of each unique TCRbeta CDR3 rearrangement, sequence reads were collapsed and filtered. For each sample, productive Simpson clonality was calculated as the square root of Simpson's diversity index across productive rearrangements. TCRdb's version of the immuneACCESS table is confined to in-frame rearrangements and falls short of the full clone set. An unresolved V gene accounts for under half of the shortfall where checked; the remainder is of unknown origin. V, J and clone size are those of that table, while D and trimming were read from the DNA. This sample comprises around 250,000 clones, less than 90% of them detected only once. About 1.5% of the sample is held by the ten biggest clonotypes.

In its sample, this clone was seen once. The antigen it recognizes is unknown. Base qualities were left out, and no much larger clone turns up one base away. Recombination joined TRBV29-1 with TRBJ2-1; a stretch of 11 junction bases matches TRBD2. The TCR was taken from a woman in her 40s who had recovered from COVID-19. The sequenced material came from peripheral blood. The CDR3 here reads CSVEGLAGGDYNEQFF. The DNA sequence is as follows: TGCAGCGTTGAAGGGCTAGCGGGGGGAGATTACAATGAGCAGTTCTTC.